The source of this T cell receptor beta chain is a study of blood T cell repertoires in COVID-19. As for the study in general: PBMCs, B-cell-depleted T cells, or T cells provided the cDNA or gDNA that made up the material.

V lost 2 bases and J 3 bases, leaving 8 bases between the germline ends. CDR3 length equals 14 residues. The germline V gene has CDR1 SGHTA and CDR2 FQGNSA. Only one count was recorded for this clone. Clones were read by immunoSEQ multiplex PCR, and TCRdb kept only the in-frame ones, dropping some. The sample holds 50,000 to 70,000 clones; 80% to 95% are singletons and the top ten take around 8.4%. Source material: peripheral blood. This rearrangement joins TRBV7-2 to TRBJ1-5; no firm D call. This clonotype was sampled from a woman older than 75 with active COVID-19. CDR3: CASSLNSLNQPQHF. CDR3 DNA: TGTGCCAGCAGCTTAAACAGCCTCAATCAGCCCCAGCATTTT.